This passage covers 21 T cell receptor beta chains from one sample sequenced in a study of blood T cells in healthy people across ages. Through a sample-barcoded 5' primer and a J-beta primer mix, a second PCR was run for roughly 7 to 12 cycles. One entry per CDR3 protein results from TCRdb running MiXCR on the 5' RACE reads. Of around 670,000 distinct CDR3 sequences in the sample, about 30% were seen once. Sequenced input: blood. These receptors all come from a woman older than 75 in good health.

This clonotype was picked up many times. J is TRBJ2-3 and V is TRBV10-3, with 8 bases identical to TRBD1. CDR1 is ENHRY and CDR2 is SYGVKD in the germline V gene. The CDR3 contains 15 residues. V lost 4 bases and J lost 4; bases outside the gene matches: 7. In DNA, the CDR3 is TGTGCCATCAGTGGCGACAGGGGAAGAGCAGATACGCAGTATTTT. Its protein product is CAISGDRGRADTQYF.

With regard to this clonotype: A much larger clone differs from this one at a single base, so this may be a read error. The chain combines TRBV2 with TRBJ2-1; no definite D call. The CDR3 is 13 residues long. Germline V gene sequence: CDR1 SNHLY, CDR2 FYNNEI. CDR3 region: CASSEAGYDEQFF. Here the CDR3 DNA reads TGTGCCAGCAGTGAAGCGGGCTACGATGAGCAGTTCTTC.

This clonotype was detected many times. V gene TRBV7-2 combines with J gene TRBJ2-3; D might be TRBD1 (5 bases). In germline, CDR1 is SGHTA, CDR2 FQGNSA. V was pared by 3 bases and J by 7 bases, with 14 bases between. The CDR3 is 14 amino acids. CDR3 loop: CASSLTAGFNTQYF. The CDR3 bases are TGTGCCAGCAGCTTGACAGCCGGTTTCAATACGCAGTATTTT.

This clonotype was seen a few times. The gene calls are TRBV7-8 and TRBJ1-5; D is ambiguous. The germline CDR1 and CDR2 sequences are SGHVS and FQNEAQ. There are 15 residues in the CDR3. Trimming took 2 bases from V and 0 from J, leaving 8 bases between them. Here the CDR3 reads CASSLSLLSNQPQHF. The CDR3 DNA reads as TGTGCCAGCAGCTTATCCCTTCTTAGCAATCAGCCCCAGCATTTT.

Many counts were recorded for this clonotype. CDR3 loop: CATSPGTGDTDTQYF. Here the CDR3 DNA reads TGTGCCACCAGCCCCGGGACAGGAGACACAGATACGCAGTATTTT. This rearrangement joins TRBV15 to TRBJ2-3, with 8 positions matching TRBD1. V lost 5 bases, J lost 2 bases, and 6 bases stayed unmatched. The CDR3 consists of 15 residues. The germline CDR1 and CDR2 sequences are LNHNV and YYDKDF (reference sequence).

The V call is TRBV5-1, the J call TRBJ1-5; the D gene is possibly TRBD1 (6 bases). V lost 4 bases and J 7 bases, leaving 18 bases between the germline ends. Germline-derived CDR1 and CDR2 are SGHRS and YFSETQ. The CDR3 covers 15 residues. CDR3 in DNA: TGCGCCAGCAGCCAGGGGTCAGGGGCGGGGCAGCCCCAGCATTTT. This encodes CASSQGSGAGQPQHF.

This clonotype showed up many times. The chain recombines TRBV4-1 with TRBJ2-3; D may be TRBD2 (6 bases). The CDR3 totals 14 residues. The V gene's germline CDR1 is MGHRA and CDR2 YSYEKL. Trimming shortened V by 4 bases and J by 2 bases, and 10 bases separated the two germline ends. Here the CDR3 DNA reads TGCGCCAGCAGCCGGGACTTGATCACAGATACGCAGTATTTT. Translating gives CASSRDLITDTQYF.

There are a few counts of this clonotype. The J gene is TRBJ1-1, the V gene TRBV7-2, with 7 bases lining up with TRBD1. The junction had 5 bases not matched to a gene; V was cut back by 0 bases and J by 4 bases. Germline V gene lookup returns CDR1 SGHTA and CDR2 FQGNSA. The CDR3 loop spans 15 amino acids. The CDR3 spells CASSLAQGGLTEAFF. In DNA form, the CDR3 reads TGTGCCAGCAGCTTAGCGCAGGGGGGGCTCACTGAAGCTTTCTTT.

This clonotype was seen ten or more times. A much larger clone lies a single base off, so this may be a read error. This chain connects TRBV9 to TRBJ1-2; maybe TRBD1 (6 bases). The V end lost 0 bases, the J end lost 0 bases, and 9 bases lay between the germline ends. Per germline, CDR1 SGDLS and CDR2 YYNGEE. The CDR3 contains 15 residues. As DNA, the CDR3 is TGTGCCAGCAGCGTAGAGGGACAATCTAACTATGGCTACACCTTC. Amino acid sequence: CASSVEGQSNYGYTF.

Details on this clonotype: Since a much larger clone is just one base distant, this may be a read error. J is TRBJ2-1 and V is TRBV6-5; D call uncertain. The CDR3 runs 11 residues. Germline V lookup: CDR1 MNHEY, CDR2 SVGAGI. The V and J ends lost 4 bases and 12 bases respectively, with 10 bases between them. Here the CDR3 DNA reads TGTGCCAGCAGTTCACCACTCCGGCAGTTCTTC. Translation: CASSSPLRQFF.

The V and J genes are TRBV3-1 and TRBJ1-5; D not certain. The V end was cut by 3 bases, the J end by 8 bases, with 14 bases between. The CDR3 runs 14 residues. Looked up from germline, CDR1 is LGHDT and CDR2 is YNNKEL (reference sequence). CDR3 DNA sequence: TGTGCCAGCAGCCAGGGCAGAGACCCAAAGCCCCAGCATTTT. It is translated as CASSQGRDPKPQHF.

In its sample, this clonotype was seen many times. The V call is TRBV7-9, the J call TRBJ2-7; 9 bases agree with TRBD1. The CDR3 is 14 residues long. Per germline, CDR1 SEHNR and CDR2 FQNEAQ (reference sequence). V lost 5 bases, J lost 5 bases, and 7 bases stayed unmatched. The CDR3 reads CASSRPGTGHEQYF. In DNA, the CDR3 is TGTGCCAGCAGCCGACCCGGGACAGGGCACGAGCAGTACTTC.

This clonotype was recorded at least ten times. The chain is built from TRBV7-6 and TRBJ2-6, with D unclear. Germline loops: CDR1 SGHVS, CDR2 FNYEAQ. V gave up 5 bases and J gave up 0 bases, with 11 bases separating them. CDR3 length: 16 residues. The CDR3 nucleotides read TGTGCCAGCAGCCCCTTCGGTCGCTCTGGGGCCAACGTCCTGACTTTC. Amino acids: CASSPFGRSGANVLTF.

In its sample, this clonotype was seen a few times. The chain has TRBV20-1 and TRBJ1-2; D may be TRBD1 (6 bases). The germline gives CDR1 DFQATT, CDR2 SNEGSKA (reference sequence). The CDR3 is made up of 14 amino acids. Deletions cut 3 bases from V and 6 bases from J, with 17 bases between. The CDR3 DNA follows: TGCAGTGCTAGCCCGAGGGGGGGAGGGCATGGCTACACCTTC. Amino acid sequence: CSASPRGGGHGYTF.

The chain has TRBV4-1 and TRBJ1-3; no definite D call. The CDR3 spans 15 residues. Trimming removed 0 bases at V and 4 bases at J, with 10 bases between. Per the germline V gene, CDR1 is MGHRA and CDR2 is YSYEKL. This chain's CDR3 is CASSQDFGYGNTIYF. In DNA, the CDR3 is TGCGCCAGCAGCCAAGATTTCGGTTACGGAAACACCATATATTTT.

This clonotype turned up a few times. J is TRBJ1-1 and V is TRBV6-5; 7 bases are shared with TRBD1. CDR1 MNHEY and CDR2 SVGAGI come from the germline V gene. The CDR3 sequence is 14 residues long. Trimming cost V 6 bases and J 2 bases; bases outside gene matches: 6. The CDR3 DNA reads TGTGCCAGCAGCCCAGGGGGTATCAACACTGAAGCTTTCTTT. It translates to CASSPGGINTEAFF.

Worth noting for this clonotype: Being one base from a much bigger clone, this may be a read error. The chain carries TRBV20-1 and TRBJ2-7; 11 bases fit TRBD1. This CDR3 comprises 18 residues. Trimming took 0 bases from V and 7 from J; bases not matched to a gene: 17. Germline CDR1 DFQATT, CDR2 SNEGSKA (reference sequence). The CDR3: CSARDRGWDRGDYNEQYF. CDR3 nucleotide sequence: TGCAGTGCTAGAGATAGGGGTTGGGACAGGGGGGACTACAATGAGCAGTACTTC.

V and J are TRBV20-1 and TRBJ2-7; 11 nucleotides match TRBD2. The J call may be in error: the DNA end matches TRBJ2-5 better. Germline-derived CDR1 and CDR2 are DFQATT and SNEGSKA (reference sequence). There are 14 residues in the CDR3. This CDR3 reads CSAKRLAGPETQYF. CDR3 sequence (DNA): TGCAGTGCTAAAAGACTAGCGGGACCAGAGACCCAGTACTTC.

In regard to this clonotype: As the CDR3 is not closed by the conserved phenylalanine or tryptophan, this likely results from a read error. This chain uses TRBV28 with TRBJ1-2, with 9 bases matching TRBD1. Per germline, CDR1 MDHEN and CDR2 SYDVKM. The CDR3 spans 13 residues. Germline trimming cut 4 bases from V and 6 bases from J; bases unmatched to any gene: 3. In DNA form, the CDR3 reads TGTGCCAGCAGTTCTCGGACAGGGGATGGCTACACCTTA. Its protein product is CASSSRTGDGYTL.

The chain couples TRBV9 to TRBJ2-5; possible D gene TRBD1, 6 bases. The V gene's germline CDR1 is SGDLS and CDR2 YYNGEE. The V end lost 2 bases, the J end lost 2 bases, and 13 bases lay between the germline ends. The CDR3 is 15 amino acids. The CDR3 sequence is CASSVRQELQETQYF. CDR3 coding DNA: TGTGCCAGCAGCGTCAGACAGGAGCTACAAGAGACCCAGTACTTC. Full variable domain (remainder filled in from reference TRBV9 and TRBJ2-5): DSGVTQTPKHLITATGQRVTLRCSPRSGDLSVYWYQQSLDQGLQFLIQYYNGEERAKGNILERFSAQQFPDLHSELNLSSLELGDSALYFCASSVRQELQETQYFGPGTRLLVL.

This sequence joins TRBV7-2 and TRBJ2-7; possibly TRBD1 or TRBD2 for D (6 bases each). V gave up 5 bases and J gave up 6 bases, with 14 bases separating them. The germline V gene has CDR1 SGHTA and CDR2 FQGNSA. The CDR3 extends over 13 amino acids. In DNA, the CDR3 is TGTGCCAGCAGCCGAGGAGGGGGTGGCGAGCAGTACTTC. It codes for CASSRGGGGEQYF.